Each of the 21 T cell receptor beta chains below was sequenced from the same sample in a study of T cells in localized non-small cell lung cancer. TCRdb's table, derived via immunoSEQ multiplex PCR, lists solely in-frame clones and lacks some. The sample lists 48,000 or so clones, approximately 90% occurring once. The material was peripheral blood, obtained before any cancer treatment. Receptor source: a male donor aged 60 or over with stage III squamous cell lung carcinoma.

This sequence joins TRBV5-1 and TRBJ1-1, with no clear D. V lost 1 base to trimming and J lost 4 bases, with 14 bases between them. Germline lookup yields CDR1 SGHRS and CDR2 YFSETQ. The CDR3 contains 15 residues. CDR3 protein: CASSLSQAIGTEAFF. CDR3 coding DNA: TGCGCCAGCAGCTTGAGCCAGGCCATAGGCACTGAAGCTTTCTTT.

In its sample, this clone was seen a few times. The chain links TRBV5-1 to TRBJ2-7; 8 nucleotides line up with TRBD1. Germline V gene lookup returns CDR1 SGHRS and CDR2 YFSETQ. The CDR3 spans 15 residues. V lost 0 bases, J lost 7 bases, and 9 bases stayed unmatched. The CDR3 DNA follows: TGCGCCAGCAGCTTGGAGGTCAGGGGGCTTGGGGAGCAGTACTTC. Translation: CASSLEVRGLGEQYF.

This clone was detected only once. J is TRBJ1-2 and V is TRBV6-5; D is possibly TRBD1 (6 bases). Trimming removed 6 bases from V and 8 bases from J, with 19 bases in between. The germline gives CDR1 MNHEY, CDR2 SVGAGI. The CDR3 has 14 residues. The CDR3, as DNA: TGTGCCAGCAGAAAGGGTCAGGGGAGAAACGGCTACACCTTC. Translated: CASRKGQGRNGYTF.

This clone turned up a few times. Mismatch with germline at one junction end may stem from a read error. V and J are TRBV18 and TRBJ1-1; D is unclear. Germline assignment: CDR1 KGHSH and CDR2 LQKENI. The CDR3 runs 15 residues. CDR3 sequence (DNA): TGTGCCAGCTCACCACCGAAAAATCTGAACGCTGAAGCTTTCTTT. This gives the protein CASSPPKNLNAEAFF.

The rearrangement uses TRBV6-1 and TRBJ1-1; 7 nucleotides match TRBD1. Per germline, CDR1 MNHNS and CDR2 SASEGT. This CDR3 is 16 amino acids long. After removal of 2 bases from V and 1 base from J, the junction contained 7 bases not matched to a gene. The CDR3 loop is CASSEMKGATNTEAFF. CDR3 bases: TGTGCCAGCAGTGAAATGAAGGGGGCCACGAACACTGAAGCTTTCTTT.

The chain links TRBV5-1 to TRBJ2-1; 8 nucleotides line up with TRBD2. With V trimmed by 3 bases and J by 6 bases, 8 bases remained unmatched. CDR1 and CDR2 from the germline V gene are SGHRS and YFSETQ. This CDR3 region has 15 residues. The CDR3 reads CASSYGLAGVNEQFF. The DNA for the CDR3 is TGCGCCAGCAGCTACGGGCTAGCGGGTGTCAATGAGCAGTTCTTC.

This clone has just one count. This rearrangement joins TRBV7-2 to TRBJ2-5, with 7 bases identical to TRBD2. V lost 4 bases, J lost 5 bases, and 7 bases stayed unmatched. CDR3 length: 14 amino acids. Germline lookup yields CDR1 SGHTA and CDR2 FQGNSA. In nucleotides, the CDR3 is TGTGCCAGCAGCTCCCCGACTAGCCCGGAGACCCAGTACTTC. Its protein is CASSSPTSPETQYF.

This sequence joins TRBV7-2 and TRBJ1-2, with D unresolved. Trimming cost V 4 bases and J 7 bases, with 16 bases left between them. The CDR3 length is 14 residues. Germline CDR1 and CDR2: SGHTA and FQGNSA. The CDR3 loop is CASSSWISGSGYTF. The DNA of the CDR3 is TGTGCCAGCAGCTCTTGGATAAGCGGGAGTGGCTACACCTTC.

The chain links TRBV27 to TRBJ2-1; TRBD1 matches 12 bases. Germline loops: CDR1 MNHEY, CDR2 SMNVEV (reference sequence). The CDR3 runs 15 residues. J was trimmed by 6 bases and V by 8 bases; bases with no gene match: 8. The chain's CDR3 is CASHTPGQGANEQFF. The CDR3 coding sequence is TGTGCCAGCCACACCCCGGGACAGGGGGCCAATGAGCAGTTCTTC.

The rearrangement joins TRBV7-2 to TRBJ2-1; D is unclear. In germline, CDR1 is SGHTA, CDR2 FQGNSA. V was clipped by 6 bases and J by 2 bases, with 17 bases between them. The CDR3 consists of 16 residues. CDR3 in amino acids: CASRHPFPDTYNEQFF. CDR3 sequence (DNA): TGTGCCAGCAGACACCCTTTCCCAGACACCTACAATGAGCAGTTCTTC. Full variable domain (missing parts from reference TRBV7-2 and TRBJ2-1): GAGVSQSPSNKVTEKGKDVELRCDPISGHTALYWYRQSLGQGLEFLIYFQGNSAPDKSGLPSDRFSAERTGGSVSTLTIQRTQQEDSAVYLCASRHPFPDTYNEQFFGPGTRLTVL.

The chain recombines TRBV5-4 with TRBJ2-2; 12 positions agree with TRBD2. J gave up 15 bases and V 4 bases, and 10 bases lay outside the gene matches. CDR3 length equals 14 residues. The germline V gene has CDR1 SGHNT and CDR2 YYREEE (reference sequence). The CDR3 protein is CASSPGLAGYLVFF. In DNA, the CDR3 is TGTGCCAGCAGCCCCGGACTAGCGGGATATTTGGTGTTTTTT.

This chain uses TRBV7-9 with TRBJ1-2; no clear D gene. CDR3 length: 13 residues. From germline, CDR1 is SEHNR and CDR2 FQNEAQ (reference sequence). The V end was cut by 5 bases, the J end by 4 bases, with 11 bases between. CDR3 in amino acids: CASSPGETYGYTF. The CDR3 bases are TGTGCCAGCAGCCCTGGGGAGACCTATGGCTACACCTTC.

This clone came up once. The gene calls are TRBV14 and TRBJ2-2, with 7 bases lining up with TRBD1. Unmatched junction bases numbered 7, after V lost 2 bases and J lost 1 base. The CDR3 spans 17 residues. CDR1 is SGHDN and CDR2 is FVKESK in the germline V gene. The CDR3, as DNA: TGTGCCAGCAGCCAACCGTCGGACAGGCAGAACACCGGGGAGCTGTTTTTT. Translation: CASSQPSDRQNTGELFF.

The count of this clone is one. J is TRBJ2-1 and V is TRBV9; D call uncertain. The CDR3 is 19 amino acids. The V gene's germline CDR1 is SGDLS and CDR2 YYNGEE. The V end lost 0 bases, the J end lost 0 bases, and 19 bases lay between the germline ends. The CDR3 sequence: CASSVATGLGLSSYNEQFF. The CDR3 nucleotides read TGTGCCAGCAGCGTAGCTACTGGGTTAGGGCTGAGCTCCTACAATGAGCAGTTCTTC.

As DNA, the CDR3 is TGCGCCAGCAGCCAAGATCAGCGGGGGAGCTACGAGCAGTACTTC. This sequence encodes CASSQDQRGSYEQYF. V and J are TRBV4-3 and TRBJ2-7, with 8 bases that match TRBD2. The ends lost 0 bases at V and 3 bases at J; junction bases unmatched: 4. The CDR3 extends over 15 amino acids. Germline CDR1 LGHNA, CDR2 YSLEER.

This chain connects TRBV7-6 to TRBJ1-2, with 9 bases matching TRBD1. Germline CDR1 and CDR2: SGHVS and FNYEAQ. Unmatched junction bases numbered 3, after V lost 1 base and J lost 6 bases. This CDR3 contains 14 residues. The chain's CDR3 is CASSLVQGANGYTF. The DNA for the CDR3 is TGTGCCAGCAGCTTAGTACAGGGGGCAAATGGCTACACCTTC.

This CDR3 reads CARGTGDTGYTF. DNA of the CDR3: TGTGCCAGGGGGACAGGGGATACTGGCTACACCTTC. The chain combines TRBV2 with TRBJ1-2; 10 positions agree with TRBD1. Losses at the gene ends were 9 bases for V and 7 bases for J; bases not matched to a gene: 5. Germline CDR1 reads SNHLY; CDR2 reads FYNNEI. The CDR3 contains 12 residues.

The CDR3, as DNA: TGTGCCAGCAGCCCAGGTGAGCGCTTAATGAACACTGAAGCTTTCTTT. The encoded protein is CASSPGERLMNTEAFF. The chain employs TRBV7-9 and TRBJ1-1; D not certain. Germline V gene lookup returns CDR1 SEHNR and CDR2 FQNEAQ (reference sequence). Trimming shortened V by 5 bases and J by 0 bases, and 16 bases separated the two germline ends. The CDR3 totals 16 residues.

The chain uses TRBV7-9 and TRBJ1-1, with a possible D match to TRBD1 (5 bases). Germline V lookup: CDR1 SEHNR, CDR2 FQNEAQ (reference sequence). CDR3 length equals 15 residues. Trimming left V 3 bases short and J 2 bases short, with 13 bases between. The CDR3: CASSLLSTVNTEAFF. The CDR3 bases are TGTGCCAGCAGCTTGCTATCGACAGTAAACACTGAAGCTTTCTTT.

This clone was seen once. This chain links TRBV9 with TRBJ1-2; TRBD1 aligns across 9 bases. Losses at the gene ends were 3 bases for V and 4 bases for J; bases not matched to a gene: 4. CDR1 and CDR2 (germline): SGDLS, YYNGEE. The CDR3 runs 14 residues. The CDR3 region is CASSASTGGYGYTF. CDR3 bases: TGTGCCAGCAGCGCCTCGACAGGGGGCTATGGCTACACCTTC.

This clone was counted only a few times. This chain connects TRBV7-9 to TRBJ1-5; D may be TRBD1 (6 bases). In germline, CDR1 is SEHNR, CDR2 FQNEAQ (reference sequence). There are 15 residues in the CDR3. Trimming pared 2 bases from V and 6 bases from J, leaving 14 bases between. This chain's CDR3 is CASSLRGGPGQPQHF. The CDR3 nucleotides read TGTGCCAGCAGCTTACGAGGGGGGCCGGGTCAGCCCCAGCATTTT.